Below, one T cell receptor (beta chain) is given with its context. Produced via immunoSEQ multiplex PCR; TCRdb's table is partial and in-frame only. The table includes about 7,800 clones, around 75% detected once. CDR3 length: 15 amino acids. V was pared by 0 bases and J by 2 bases, with 9 bases between. The V gene's germline CDR1 is MNHNY and CDR2 SVGAGI (reference sequence). This specimen belongs to a study of OX40 agonist ivuxolimab in advanced cancers. This material consisted of CD4+ or CD8+ T cells sorted from blood, taken in a trial of the OX40 agonist ivuxolimab. V usage is TRBV6-6 and J usage is TRBJ2-3; no clear D. The origin of this receptor is an adult with an advanced solid tumor such as melanoma, head and neck, liver or kidney cancer. CDR3 amino acids: CASSYSIRYTDTQYF. In DNA, the CDR3 is TGTGCCAGCAGTTACTCGATTAGATACACAGATACGCAGTATTTT.